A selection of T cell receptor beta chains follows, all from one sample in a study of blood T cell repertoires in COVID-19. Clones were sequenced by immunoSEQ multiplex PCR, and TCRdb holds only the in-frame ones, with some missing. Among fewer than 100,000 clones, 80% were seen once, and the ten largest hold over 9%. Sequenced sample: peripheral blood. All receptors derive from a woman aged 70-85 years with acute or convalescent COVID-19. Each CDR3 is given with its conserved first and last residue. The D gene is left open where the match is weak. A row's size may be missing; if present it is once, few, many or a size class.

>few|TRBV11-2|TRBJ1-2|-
CASEVGSNYGYTF
TGTGCCAGCGAAGTTGGGAGTAACTATGGCTACACCTTC
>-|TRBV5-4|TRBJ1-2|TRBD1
CASSWDRGPPGGYTF
TGTGCCAGCAGCTGGGACAGGGGGCCTCCGGGCGGCTACACCTTC
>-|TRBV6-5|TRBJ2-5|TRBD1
CASSYRGRETQYF
TGTGCCAGCAGTTACAGGGGGCGTGAGACCCAGTACTTC
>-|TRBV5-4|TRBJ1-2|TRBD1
CASSRDRGGGYTF
TGTGCCAGCAGCCGCGACAGGGGAGGAGGCTACACCTTC
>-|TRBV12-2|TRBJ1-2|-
CASRLADSFTYGYTF
TGTGCAAGTCGCTTAGCGGACAGCTTCACCTATGGCTACACCTTC
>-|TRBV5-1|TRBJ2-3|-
CASSSVVAADTQYF
TGCGCCAGCAGCTCGGTGGTAGCCGCAGATACGCAGTATTTT
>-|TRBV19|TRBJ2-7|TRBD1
CASSITGGYEQYF
TGTGCCAGTAGTATAACAGGGGGCTACGAGCAGTACTTC
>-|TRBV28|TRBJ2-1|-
CASSLSSGQLYNEQFF
TGTGCCAGCAGTTTAAGTTCTGGACAACTCTACAATGAGCAGTTCTTC
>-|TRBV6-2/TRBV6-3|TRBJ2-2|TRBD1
CASSYWDRGTGELFF
TGTGCCAGCAGTTACTGGGACAGGGGGACCGGGGAGCTGTTTTTT
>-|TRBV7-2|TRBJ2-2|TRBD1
CASSADRVTGELFF
TGTGCCAGCAGCGCGGACAGGGTCACCGGGGAGCTGTTTTTT
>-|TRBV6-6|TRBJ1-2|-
CASSYDAGYGYTF
TGTGCCAGCAGTTACGATGCGGGCTATGGCTACACCTTC
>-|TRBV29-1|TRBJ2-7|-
CSASVGGAMYEQYF
TGCAGCGCTTCGGTTGGGGGGGCGATGTACGAGCAGTACTTC
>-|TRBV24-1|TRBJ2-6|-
CASSGSGANVLTF
TGTGCCTCCTCGGGCTCTGGGGCCAACGTCCTGACTTTC
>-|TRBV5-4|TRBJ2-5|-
CASSILPRETQYF
TGTGCCAGCAGCATCCTACCCAGGGAGACCCAGTACTTC
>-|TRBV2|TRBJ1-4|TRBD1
CASSEGDREGEKLFF
TGTGCCAGCAGTGAGGGGGACAGGGAGGGTGAAAAACTGTTTTTT
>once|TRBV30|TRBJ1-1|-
CAWSVLTEAFF
TGTGCCTGGAGTGTACTTACGGAAGCTTTCTTT
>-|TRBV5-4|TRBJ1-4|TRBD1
CASSKGAATNEKLFF
TGTGCCAGCAGCAAGGGGGCTGCAACTAATGAAAAACTGTTTTTT
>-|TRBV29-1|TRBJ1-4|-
CSVDPGRGEKLFF
TGCAGCGTTGACCCCGGGAGGGGTGAAAAACTGTTTTTT
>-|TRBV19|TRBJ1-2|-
CASSFGGYGYTF
TGTGCCAGTTCCTTTGGGGGGTATGGCTACACCTTC
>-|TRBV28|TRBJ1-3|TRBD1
CASTLGTGVSGNTIYF
TGTGCCAGCACCCTTGGGACAGGGGTCTCTGGAAACACCATATATTTT
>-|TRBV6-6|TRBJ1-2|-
CASSYSTGGYTF
TGTGCCAGCAGTTACTCAACAGGTGGCTACACCTTC
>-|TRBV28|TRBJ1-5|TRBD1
CASSFRGQGAQPQHF
TGTGCCAGCAGTTTTCGGGGACAGGGGGCCCAGCCCCAGCATTTT
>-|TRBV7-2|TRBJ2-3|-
CASSNRHRTTDTQYF
TGTGCCAGCAGTAACAGACACCGTACCACAGATACGCAGTATTTT
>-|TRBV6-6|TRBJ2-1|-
CASSLLARRANEQFF
TGTGCCAGCAGTTTACTAGCCAGGCGAGCCAATGAGCAGTTCTTC
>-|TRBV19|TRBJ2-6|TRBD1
CASSMVQGARGANVLTF
TGTGCCAGTAGTATGGTTCAGGGGGCGAGAGGGGCCAACGTCCTGACTTTC
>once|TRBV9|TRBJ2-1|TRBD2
CASSVGRLAGAIDDEQFF
TGTGCCAGCAGCGTAGGACGACTAGCGGGTGCCATTGACGATGAGCAGTTCTTC